The present T cell receptor beta chain was sequenced within a study of PD-1 blockade in classical Hodgkin lymphoma (dated by TCRdb to 2020 to 2021). Regarding the study in general: Nivolumab dosing was 3 mg/kg intravenously every 2 weeks, continuing until either disease progression or unacceptable toxicity. The study used TCR beta sequencing and CyTOF to define a peripheral blood immune signature of response to PD-1 blockade in classical Hodgkin lymphoma.

Taken with the paper, the label for time point translates to: cycle 4 day 1 (C4D1), after more than 5 weeks of nivolumab. Every trial patient had relapsed after autologous stem cell transplantation, and cohorts A, B and C differed in prior brentuximab vedotin exposure. The trial cohort comprised approximately 55 patients with relapsed/refractory classical Hodgkin lymphoma whose best overall responses were complete response, partial response or progressive disease. Single-agent nivolumab was administered to trial patients in the multi-cohort phase II CheckMate 205 trial. An independent review committee assessed best overall response by applying the 2007 International Working Group response criteria. PBMCs from the trial were collected at three points: immediately before nivolumab initiation (C1D1), and during therapy at cycle 2 day 1 and cycle 4 day 1. Peripheral blood was collected in 8 mL Vacutainer Cell Preparation Tubes, from which PBMCs were isolated by centrifugation and then cryopreserved.

Clipping removes 6 bases from V and 2 bases from J, with 7 as the unmatched junction base count. CDR1 and CDR2, looked up from the germline V gene (reference sequence), are MNHEY and SMNVEV. CDR3 length: 14 amino acids, cysteine to phenylalanine. Just CDR3 DNA is preserved here, 42 bases in frame from base 1. The Qiagen DNeasy kit was used to extract genomic DNA both from unsorted PBMCs and from the negatively selected CD4+ and CD8+ fractions. Using primers that anneal to V and J segments, immunoSEQ multiplex PCR amplified the TCR beta CDR3 regions. A synthetic immune receptor repertoire was used to minimize amplification bias, and any remaining bias was removed computationally after sequencing. As for the authors' bioinformatics: Custom Python scripts were used to quantify repertoire diversity as the Shannon entropy index. Unsorted, CD4+ and CD8+ repertoires were analyzed separately, except in combined analyses where CD4+ and CD8+ sequences were merged in silico. A clone was considered expanded if an increase in frequency of at least 2-fold after treatment relative to C1D1 was found, and a pseudocount of 0.5 was applied to clones undetected at baseline. Singleton clones were defined as clones with 0 or 1 copy at C1D1, and non-singleton clones were defined as clones with 2 or more copies. Clones expanded in unsorted samples were assigned a CD4+, CD8+ or unknown annotation through matching of protein sequences in sorted samples from the same patient. Wilcoxon tests on paired samples were used to test diversity changes from C1D1 to C4D1. Imported from immuneACCESS, the table was reduced by TCRdb to in-frame sequences with V and J called. These copies leave out some clones; in studies compared against another copy, an unresolved V gene accounts for under half, and the cause of the remainder is not known. V, J and clone size are those of that table, while D and trimming were read from the DNA. The sample records about 93,000 clones, over 75% of which are singletons. The top ten clonotypes cover about 9% of the sample.

On this clone itself: Its antigen is unknown. The input lacks base qualities; no much larger clone sits a single base away.

The paper as a whole reports these results and caveats: Trial patients with a complete response had baseline diversity similar to that of newly diagnosed patients, while partial responders and progressors had significantly lower diversity. Diversity was lower in patients who began nivolumab less than 1 year after ASCT, so these patients were left out of later analyses to avoid confounding by immune reconstitution. Baseline TCR diversity was reported to be lower in newly diagnosed patients than in healthy donors, and even lower in relapsed/refractory patients. A significant rise by C4D1 was seen in CD4+ but not CD8+ TCR diversity (p=0.0027 vs p=0.16), with the rise being most apparent in complete responders (p=0.02). The study was limited to a single clinical trial cohort, and causes of repertoire differences, possibly disease activity or prior therapy, remained undefined.

The source of this sequence is a human donor with classical Hodgkin lymphoma. The chain is made from TRBV27 and TRBJ2-7; the central 7 bases match TRBD1. Sequencing was performed on peripheral blood mononuclear cells (PBMCs), taken before the fourth cycle of nivolumab. The DNA reads TGTGCCAGCAGACGTGACAGGGTCACCTACGAGCAGTACTTC. The resulting protein is CASRRDRVTYEQYF.